These 22 T cell receptor beta chains were sequenced from one sample in a study of circulating tumor DNA in untreated peripheral T-cell lymphoma. TCRdb's copy holds only in-frame clones and misses some; the assay was immunoSEQ multiplex PCR. Here the sample spans 9,500 to 12,000 clones, approximately 72% being singletons. Sample: tumor tissue. The receptors were gathered from a human donor with peripheral T-cell lymphoma.

The V and J genes are TRBV7-5 and TRBJ1-2; the tabulated D call, TRBD1, remains unverified against the DNA. TRBV7-5 corresponds to a pseudogene. This CDR3 comprises 15 residues. Here the CDR3 DNA reads TGTGCCAGCAGCCTGGGGACAGGGGGCTACTATGGCTACACCTTC. This gives the protein CASSLGTGGYYGYTF.

This rearrangement joins TRBV18 to TRBJ1-6; tentative D call: TRBD1 (6 bases). The CDR3 covers 15 residues. V was shortened by 6 bases and J by 8 bases, with 17 bases between the two germline ends. CDR1 is KGHSH, CDR2 LQKENI, per germline. This chain's CDR3 is CASSPGASGDSPLHF. CDR3 DNA: TGTGCCAGCTCCCCGGGGGCCAGTGGGGATTCACCCCTCCACTTT.

This clone was observed a handful of times. J is TRBJ1-1 and V is TRBV11-3; TRBD1 might be the D (5 bases). CDR3 size: 14 residues. Germline loops: CDR1 SGHNT, CDR2 YENEEA. Trimming left V 5 bases short and J 4 bases short, with 14 bases between. Written as DNA, the CDR3 is TGTGCCAGCAGCCCAGCAATGGGGGTCACTGAAGCTTTCTTT. This codes for CASSPAMGVTEAFF.

In this sample, this clone turned up once. This rearrangement joins TRBV18 to TRBJ1-5, with no clear D. Germline CDR1 is KGHSH and CDR2 is LQKENI. The V end lost 3 bases, the J end lost 3 bases, and 12 bases lay between the germline ends. The CDR3 extends over 15 amino acids. The CDR3 DNA reads as TGTGCCAGCTCACCGTTGGCGGAAATCAATCAGCCCCAGCATTTT. As protein: CASSPLAEINQPQHF.

This chain uses TRBV29-1 with TRBJ1-1, with D possibly matching TRBD1 (5 bases). Per germline, CDR1 SQVTM and CDR2 ANQGSEA. This CDR3 spans 15 amino acids. V lost 5 bases and J lost 6, with 22 bases in between. CDR3 in amino acids: CSVSGSFYAGPEAFF. The DNA for the CDR3 is TGCAGCGTTTCGGGCAGTTTTTACGCGGGACCTGAAGCTTTCTTT.

The rearrangement uses TRBV25-1 and TRBJ2-7, with 15 bases that match TRBD2. Germline trimming cut 3 bases from V and 3 bases from J; bases unmatched to any gene: 3. This CDR3 region has 16 residues. In germline, CDR1 is MGHDK, CDR2 SYGVNS. The CDR3, as DNA: TGTGCCAGCAGTGAGGAGGGACTAGCGGGGGGCTACGAGCAGTACTTC. It is translated as CASSEEGLAGGYEQYF.

V and J are TRBV19 and TRBJ2-3; 13 bases fit TRBD2. This CDR3 is built from 16 residues. Germline lookup yields CDR1 LNHDA and CDR2 SQIVND (reference sequence). The V gene end was trimmed by 4 bases and the J gene end by 6 bases; junction bases not matched to a gene: 7. Written as DNA, the CDR3 is TGTGCCAGTAGTACACTAGCGGGGGGGCCTCTGGATACGCAGTATTTT. It is translated as CASSTLAGGPLDTQYF.

The J gene is TRBJ2-7, the V gene TRBV6-8; 8 bases are a match to TRBD1. Germline V gene data show CDR1 as MNHGY and CDR2 as SAAAGT. The ends lost 0 bases at V and 0 bases at J; junction bases unmatched: 4. The CDR3 is 16 residues long. Here the CDR3 DNA reads TGTGCCAGCAGTTACTCGGCAGGGGGCGCCTCCTACGAGCAGTACTTC. Its translation is CASSYSAGGASYEQYF.

V is TRBV7-1 and J is TRBJ2-5; D uncertain. TRBV7-1 is flagged as an ORF with uncertain function. V lost 4 bases to trimming and J lost 4 bases, with 19 bases between them. The CDR3 has 16 amino acids. The CDR3, as DNA: TGTGCCAGCAGCTTAGAATTCCTTGGAGTAGGAGAGACCCAGTACTTC. Translated: CASSLEFLGVGETQYF.

CDR3 nucleotides: TGTGCCAGCAGTTTTCCTGGGGGGGTAGGAGATACGCAGTATTTT. It specifies CASSFPGGVGDTQYF. V gene TRBV28 combines with J gene TRBJ2-3, with 7 bases aligning to TRBD2. Germline CDR1 and CDR2: MDHEN and SYDVKM. The CDR3 sequence is 15 residues long. Trimming removed 3 bases from V and 5 bases from J; junction bases left unmatched: 8.

The gene calls are TRBV10-2 and TRBJ1-5; maybe TRBD1 (6 bases). The CDR3 spans 12 residues. Trimming shortened V by 8 bases and J by 4 bases, and 9 bases separated the two germline ends. Looked up from germline, CDR1 is WSHSY and CDR2 is SAAADI. The CDR3 DNA sequence: TGCGCCAGCCGAACAGGGAATCAGCCCCAGCATTTT. Translated, it gives CASRTGNQPQHF.

This clone was found a few times. This rearrangement joins TRBV25-1 to TRBJ2-3; 12 positions match TRBD1. The J segment lost 2 bases and the V segment lost 2 bases, leaving 5 bases of the junction unmatched. This CDR3 region has 17 residues. Per the germline V gene, CDR1 is MGHDK and CDR2 is SYGVNS. CDR3 coding DNA: TGTGCCAGCAGTGAAGGGACAGGGGGCACGGACACAGATACGCAGTATTTT. Translated, it gives CASSEGTGGTDTDTQYF.

This chain uses TRBV6-8 with TRBJ1-2; D unclear. There are 12 residues in the CDR3. CDR1 is MNHGY and CDR2 is SAAAGT in the germline V gene. V gave up 10 bases and J gave up 5 bases, with 14 bases separating them. The CDR3 spells CATAERLYGYTF. In nucleotides, the CDR3 is TGTGCCACCGCGGAGCGCCTATATGGCTACACCTTC.

Relative to its sample, this clone is medium-sized. The chain combines TRBV19 with TRBJ1-3; D is uncertain. From germline, CDR1 is LNHDA and CDR2 SQIVND (reference sequence). Trimming took off 3 bases at V and 0 bases at J, with 15 bases between the two ends. This CDR3 spans 17 amino acids. CDR3 protein: CASSINPASISGNTIYF. CDR3 coding DNA: TGTGCCAGTAGTATTAACCCCGCGTCCATCTCTGGAAACACCATATATTTT.

The chain uses TRBV10-2 and TRBJ2-1, with no clear D. V lost 6 bases and J 4 bases, leaving 13 bases between the germline ends. Germline V gene data show CDR1 as WSHSY and CDR2 as SAAADI. The CDR3 length is 14 residues. The CDR3 loop reads CASSNLRLYNEQFF. The CDR3 DNA sequence: TGCGCCAGCAGCAACCTTCGACTTTACAATGAGCAGTTCTTC.

The genes are TRBV9 and TRBJ2-1, with 8 bases aligning to TRBD2. Losses at the gene ends were 3 bases for V and 4 bases for J; bases not matched to a gene: 9. The CDR3 consists of 16 residues. Germline CDR1 is SGDLS and CDR2 is YYNGEE. The CDR3 is CASSAQGSGGYNEQFF. DNA for the CDR3: TGTGCCAGCAGCGCCCAGGGGAGCGGGGGTTACAATGAGCAGTTCTTC.

V and J are TRBV5-1 and TRBJ1-5, with D perhaps TRBD1 (5 bases). V lost 4 bases and J lost 4, with 15 bases in between. CDR3 length: 15 amino acids. Germline CDR1 and CDR2: SGHRS and YFSETQ. This CDR3 is CASSVGQGGNQPQHF. CDR3 nucleotides: TGCGCCAGCAGCGTAGGGCAGGGCGGTAATCAGCCCCAGCATTTT.

This clone was counted a few times. The chain employs TRBV19 and TRBJ1-4; TRBD1 aligns across 10 bases. V dropped 7 bases and J dropped 7; count of bases not matched to a gene: 9. This CDR3 region has 15 residues. The germline V gene has CDR1 LNHDA and CDR2 SQIVND (reference sequence). The CDR3: CASTPRDRGIEKLFF. The CDR3 nucleotides are TGTGCCAGTACCCCTCGGGACAGGGGTATTGAAAAACTGTTTTTT. The whole variable domain, remainder taken from reference TRBV19 and TRBJ1-4, is DGGITQSPKYLFRKEGQNVTLSCEQNLNHDAMYWYRQDPGQGLRLIYYSQIVNDFQKGDIAEGYSVSREKKESFPLTVTSAQKNPTAFYLCASTPRDRGIEKLFFGSGTQLSVL.

V gene TRBV29-1 combines with J gene TRBJ1-1; unclear D gene. Germline CDR1 reads SQVTM; CDR2 reads ANQGSEA. V gave up 4 bases and J gave up 0 bases, with 6 bases separating them. The CDR3 covers 12 residues. This chain's CDR3 is CSVGRMNTEAFF. CDR3 DNA sequence: TGCAGCGTTGGGAGGATGAACACTGAAGCTTTCTTT.

There are a few counts of this clone. This chain uses TRBV6-7 with TRBJ2-2, with a weak D call TRBD1 (5 bases). TRBV6-7 is designated an ORF whose function remains uncertain. Trimming cost V 2 bases and J 1 base, with 11 bases left between them. The CDR3 is 16 amino acids. CDR3 sequence (DNA): TGTGCCAGCAGTTACCAAGGCAGGGAGAACACCGGGGAGCTGTTTTTT. Translation gives CASSYQGRENTGELFF.

The chain uses TRBV19 and TRBJ2-2; 7 bases line up with TRBD1. The CDR3 has 14 amino acids. V lost 9 bases to trimming and J lost 0 bases; unmatched junction nucleotides: 4. The germline V gene encodes CDR1 LNHDA and CDR2 SQIVND (reference sequence). The CDR3 nucleotides are TGTGCCAGCGACGACAGGGCGAACACCGGGGAGCTGTTTTTT. It encodes CASDDRANTGELFF. The full variable domain, rest sourced from reference TRBV19 and TRBJ2-2, is DGGITQSPKYLFRKEGQNVTLSCEQNLNHDAMYWYRQDPGQGLRLIYYSQIVNDFQKGDIAEGYSVSREKKESFPLTVTSAQKNPTAFYLCASDDRANTGELFFGEGSRLTVL.

The rearrangement joins TRBV10-3 to TRBJ1-2; D gene uncertain. The germline V gene encodes CDR1 ENHRY and CDR2 SYGVKD. Between the trimmed V and J ends, which lost 1 base and 5 bases, there was a span of 8 bases. This CDR3 has 13 amino acids. CDR3 in DNA: TGTGCCATCAGTGAGTTTCATCCATATGGCTACACCTTC. It is translated as CAISEFHPYGYTF.